Shown below are 10 T cell receptor beta chains from a single sample sequenced in a study of T-cell reconstitution after alpha-beta-depleted transplantation in children. The library targeted TCRbeta and was prepared with unique molecular identifiers. In TCRdb, the PCR reads were re-called with MiXCR into one record per CDR3 protein. The sample has about 500,000 distinct CDR3 sequences, around a third seen once. Sequenced material: PBMCs from the stem cell graft donor, taken from the stem cell graft. The source of these receptors is a human donor who donated a stem cell graft to a child with aplastic anemia.

This chain links TRBV20-1 with TRBJ1-2; D gene unclear. The CDR3 spans 16 residues. Germline values: CDR1 DFQATT, CDR2 SNEGSKA (reference sequence). Trimming took off 1 base at V and 3 bases at J, with 18 bases between the two ends. CDR3 DNA sequence: TGCAGTGCTAGAGTTCTCCAGAGGTGGGCCGACTATGGCTACACCTTC. Protein product: CSARVLQRWADYGYTF.

This rearrangement joins TRBV14 to TRBJ2-7, with 10 bases that match TRBD2. The CDR3 is 14 residues long. Germline lookup yields CDR1 SGHDN and CDR2 FVKESK. V trimming: 6 bases; J trimming: 3 bases; junction bases outside the gene matches: 5. This chain's CDR3 is CASRASGRVYEQYF. In DNA form, the CDR3 reads TGTGCCAGCAGAGCTAGCGGGAGAGTCTACGAGCAGTACTTC.

This clonotype was observed many times. V gene TRBV28 combines with J gene TRBJ2-7; tentative D call: TRBD1 (5 bases). V lost 7 bases and J 3 bases, leaving 16 bases between the germline ends. This CDR3 contains 14 residues. The germline V gene encodes CDR1 MDHEN and CDR2 SYDVKM. The CDR3 DNA reads TGTGCCAGCACCGAAGGGCAGGGTGTCTACGAGCAGTACTTC. It yields the protein CASTEGQGVYEQYF.

This clonotype came up a few times. The chain combines TRBV12-3 or TRBV12-4 with TRBJ2-1; D may be TRBD2 (6 bases). This CDR3 comprises 14 residues. The V end lost 5 bases, the J end lost 1 base, and 9 bases lay between the germline ends. The CDR3 reads CASSMGGSYNEQFF. Here the CDR3 DNA reads TGTGCCAGCAGTATGGGGGGTTCCTACAATGAGCAGTTCTTC.

This clonotype was observed a few times. The rearrangement links TRBV20-1 to TRBJ1-4, with 7 bases matching TRBD1. V was clipped by 5 bases and J by 6 bases; unmatched bases: 6. This CDR3 region has 13 residues. Germline assignment: CDR1 DFQATT and CDR2 SNEGSKA (reference sequence). The CDR3 region is CSAGTDRDEKLFF. CDR3 coding DNA: TGCAGTGCTGGGACCGACAGGGATGAAAAACTGTTTTTT.

This clonotype was observed a handful of times. V is TRBV27 and J is TRBJ2-7; D gene uncertain. With 2 bases removed from V and 4 bases from J, the gap between germline ends came to 9 bases. There are 13 residues in the CDR3. The germline gives CDR1 MNHEY, CDR2 SMNVEV (reference sequence). CDR3 loop: CASSLADPYEQYF. Written as DNA, the CDR3 is TGTGCCAGCAGTTTAGCCGACCCTTACGAGCAGTACTTC.

The chain links TRBV5-1 to TRBJ1-1; TRBD1 might be the D (6 bases). CDR3 size: 15 residues. Germline V gene lookup returns CDR1 SGHRS and CDR2 YFSETQ. The V gene lost 2 bases and the J gene lost 7 bases, with 18 bases spanning the gap. This CDR3 reads CASSFRATQGGEAFF. Here the CDR3 DNA reads TGCGCCAGCAGCTTCCGGGCCACGCAAGGGGGTGAAGCTTTCTTT.

This clonotype was seen a few times. The chain uses TRBV7-2 and TRBJ2-1; TRBD2 matches at 8 bases. Germline trimming cut 8 bases from V and 6 bases from J; bases unmatched to any gene: 12. Germline V gene lookup returns CDR1 SGHTA and CDR2 FQGNSA. This CDR3 has 15 residues. This CDR3 reads CASLSRSGRTNEQFF. The DNA for the CDR3 is TGTGCCAGCCTCTCGAGGAGCGGGAGAACCAATGAGCAGTTCTTC.

The chain uses TRBV29-1 and TRBJ1-4; weak D call: TRBD1 (5 bases). Germline V gene sequence: CDR1 SQVTM, CDR2 ANQGSEA. The CDR3 totals 12 residues. The V end lost 4 bases, the J end lost 8 bases, and 11 bases lay between the germline ends. CDR3 region: CSVGAGNEKLFF. CDR3 nucleotides: TGCAGCGTTGGGGCAGGGAACGAAAAACTGTTTTTT.

This clonotype was counted only a few times. Written as DNA, the CDR3 is TGTGCCATCAGTGAATCCGGGGGTAACTATGGCTACACCTTC. It codes for CAISESGGNYGYTF. V and J are TRBV10-3 and TRBJ1-2; the D gene is possibly TRBD1 (5 bases). The germline V and J ends were trimmed by 3 bases and 1 base, with 9 bases remaining between them. The CDR3 extends over 14 amino acids. Germline CDR1 reads ENHRY; CDR2 reads SYGVKD.